This T cell receptor (beta chain) was recorded in a study of blood T cell repertoires in COVID-19. Whole-study context: COVID-19 samples, acute and convalescent, were from the United States, Italy and Spain.

TCRdb's copy holds only in-frame clones and misses some; the assay was immunoSEQ multiplex PCR. The table shows about 150,000 clones, with about 88% occurring only once. V was trimmed by 0 bases and J by 0 bases, leaving 2 bases between them. Germline lookup yields CDR1 GTSNPN and CDR2 SVGIG (reference sequence). The CDR3 is 12 amino acids. The sample comprised peripheral blood. This TCR was sampled from a human donor with acute or convalescent COVID-19. The donor label of this sample is uncertain. The rearrangement uses TRBV30 and TRBJ1-1; D call uncertain. The DNA of the CDR3 is TGTGCCTGGAGTGTTATGAACACTGAAGCTTTCTTT. It translates to CAWSVMNTEAFF.